This T cell receptor beta chain is drawn from a study of cytomegalovirus exposure and HLA in healthy donors. Study-wide background: HLA-typed donors were the source of approximately 85 million unique TCRs held in an early data release. Study outcomes and limitations: Data from an earlier analysis indicated that most TCR beta V segments were productive either about 90% or about 30% of the time. Analysis performed later showed TCR beta chains linked to HLA being more clonally expanded than equally common others. Reported results showed that the classifier diagnosed cytomegalovirus status with high specificity and sensitivity.

Points on this clone: Its antigen is not known. This same CDR3 is encoded by further DNA sequences in the sample.

PCR employed 60 Vbeta and 13 Jbeta primers. TCRdb's table, derived via immunoSEQ multiplex PCR, lists solely in-frame clones and lacks some. The repertoire table contains about 130,000 clones. Sequenced material: PBMCs. The source of this sequence is a woman aged 40 to 50 in good health and CMV-seropositive.

CDR3 region: CASSLAGGEQYF. CDR3 DNA: TGCGCCAGCAGCTTGGCAGGGGGGGAGCAGTACTTC. This chain connects TRBV5-1 to TRBJ2-7; a possible D gene is TRBD1 (7 bases). The CDR3 extends over 12 amino acids. Germline loops: CDR1 SGHRS, CDR2 YFSETQ. V lost 0 bases, J lost 7 bases, and 8 bases lay in between.